This T cell receptor beta chain came from a study of CD4 T cell repertoires in COVID-19. CDR1 and CDR2 from the germline V gene are SGHVS and FNYEAQ. This CDR3 has 17 amino acids. V was clipped by 2 bases and J by 0 bases, with 14 bases between them. The table came from immunoSEQ multiplex PCR; TCRdb's copy has only in-frame clones and leaves some out. The sample lists approximately 75,000 clones, roughly four fifths seen once, with roughly 0.6% in the top ten. The sample was CD4+ T cells from peripheral blood, taken after recovery from COVID-19. The chain uses TRBV7-6 and TRBJ1-3, with D unclear. The receptor's source is a human donor who had COVID-19. CDR3 in amino acids: CASSLSGGTSSGNTIYF. CDR3 sequence (DNA): TGTGCCAGCAGCTTAAGTGGAGGAACCAGCTCTGGAAACACCATATATTTT.